The next 31 T cell receptor beta chains were all read from a single sample in a study of OX40 agonist ivuxolimab in advanced cancers. TCRdb keeps only in-frame clones here, not all; method: immunoSEQ multiplex PCR. This sample has under 90,000 clones, with approximately 88% found just once. The input for sequencing was CD4+ or CD8+ T cells sorted from blood, taken in a trial of the OX40 agonist ivuxolimab. These receptors originate from an adult with an advanced solid tumor such as melanoma, head and neck, liver or kidney cancer.

This chain links TRBV6-5 with TRBJ2-3, with 8 bases identical to TRBD2. CDR1 MNHEY and CDR2 SVGAGI come from the germline V gene. The junction had 6 bases not matched to a gene; V was cut back by 5 bases and J by 5 bases. This CDR3 contains 14 residues. The CDR3 is CASSRGLAKDTQYF. The CDR3 DNA sequence: TGTGCCAGCAGTCGAGGACTAGCCAAAGATACGCAGTATTTT.

The chain recombines TRBV28 with TRBJ1-6; no clear D. The V end lost 3 bases, the J end lost 2 bases, and 11 bases lay between the germline ends. Germline V gene data show CDR1 as MDHEN and CDR2 as SYDVKM. The CDR3 is 16 amino acids. The CDR3 loop reads CASSFPQATYNSPLHF. The DNA for the CDR3 is TGTGCCAGCAGTTTCCCGCAGGCGACCTATAATTCACCCCTCCACTTT. Together with reference TRBV28 and TRBJ1-6, the CDR3 gives the full variable domain: DVKVTQSSRYLVKRTGEKVFLECVQDMDHENMFWYRQDPGLGLRLIYFSYDVKMKEKGDIPEGYSVSREKKERFSLILESASTNQTSMYLCASSFPQATYNSPLHFGNGTRLTVT.

A few counts support this clone. The gene calls are TRBV11-2 and TRBJ2-7; 7 bases fit TRBD2. The CDR3 runs 13 residues. J was trimmed by 3 bases and V by 5 bases; bases with no gene match: 4. Germline V CDR1 and CDR2: SGHAT, FQNNGV. CDR3: CASSPGGNYEQYF. Written as DNA, the CDR3 is TGTGCCAGCAGCCCCGGGGGGAACTACGAGCAGTACTTC.

The chain employs TRBV7-3 and TRBJ2-3; TRBD1 is a possible D gene (7 bases). Between the trimmed V and J ends, which lost 2 bases and 0 bases, there was a span of 15 bases. Germline V lookup: CDR1 SGHTA, CDR2 FQGTGA. The CDR3 has 17 amino acids. The CDR3 is CASSLQGGRTSTDTQYF. The CDR3 DNA reads TGTGCCAGCAGCTTACAGGGGGGAAGAACTAGCACAGATACGCAGTATTTT. Supplemented by reference TRBV7-3 and TRBJ2-3, the full variable domain reads GAGVSQTPSNKVTEKGKYVELRCDPISGHTALYWYRQSLGQGPEFLIYFQGTGAADDSGLPNDRFFAVRPEGSVSTLKIQRTERGDSAVYLCASSLQGGRTSTDTQYFGPGTRLTVL.

Concerning this clone: One end of the junction varies from germline; a read error may be responsible. J is TRBJ2-1 and V is TRBV7-2, with a tentative D call TRBD1 (5 bases). CDR1 is SGHTA, CDR2 FQGNSA, per germline. There are 12 residues in the CDR3. As DNA, the CDR3 is TGTGCCGGCAGGGTGTCCTACAATGAGCAGTTCTTC. Protein sequence: CAGRVSYNEQFF.

The sample holds one count of this clone. This chain joins TRBV7-8 and TRBJ2-7; tentatively, D is TRBD1 (6 bases). Trimming stripped 2 bases from V and 1 base from J, with 9 bases between. Germline lookup yields CDR1 SGHVS and CDR2 FQNEAQ. The CDR3 loop spans 14 amino acids. In DNA, the CDR3 is TGTGCCAGCAGCTTATCAGGGGATTCCTACGAGCAGTACTTC. Translated, it gives CASSLSGDSYEQYF.

J is TRBJ2-7 and V is TRBV7-2, with 8 nucleotides matching TRBD1. The CDR3 is 15 amino acids. The V segment lost 7 bases and the J segment 3 bases; nucleotides outside the gene matches: 11. Germline values: CDR1 SGHTA, CDR2 FQGNSA. CDR3: CASTRGQVGVYEQYF. CDR3 nucleotide sequence: TGTGCCAGCACTAGGGGACAGGTGGGAGTCTACGAGCAGTACTTC.

The CDR3 here is CASSFRGGGNQPQHF. DNA for the CDR3: TGTGCCAGCAGTTTCAGGGGAGGGGGCAATCAGCCCCAGCATTTT. This chain links TRBV27 with TRBJ1-5, with D possibly matching TRBD1 (6 bases). This CDR3 region has 15 residues. V was clipped by 3 bases and J by 2 bases, with 11 bases between them. Germline values: CDR1 MNHEY, CDR2 SMNVEV (reference sequence).

V is TRBV28 and J is TRBJ1-2; D unresolved. Trimming left V 6 bases short and J 4 bases short, with 18 bases between. Looked up from germline, CDR1 is MDHEN and CDR2 is SYDVKM. CDR3 length equals 15 residues. The CDR3 loop is CASSADRRPLYGYTF. In nucleotides, the CDR3 is TGTGCCAGCAGCGCAGACCGCCGACCCCTCTATGGCTACACCTTC.

The gene calls are TRBV28 and TRBJ2-3, with unresolved D. Trimming shortened V by 5 bases and J by 0 bases, and 6 bases separated the two germline ends. In germline, CDR1 is MDHEN, CDR2 SYDVKM. The CDR3 is 13 amino acids. For the CDR3, the DNA is TGTGCCAGCAGTACACCTAGCACAGATACGCAGTATTTT. Residues: CASSTPSTDTQYF.

This sequence joins TRBV5-1 and TRBJ2-3, with D perhaps TRBD1 (6 bases). V dropped 4 bases and J dropped 6 bases, with 15 bases sitting between them. CDR3 length: 14 residues. Germline CDR1 is SGHRS and CDR2 is YFSETQ. The CDR3 DNA sequence: TGCGCCAGCAGCCAGGGGACCCCCCGGGATACGCAGTATTTT. It yields the protein CASSQGTPRDTQYF.

The chain employs TRBV9 and TRBJ2-7; the match to TRBD1 covers 10 bases. The length of the CDR3 is 15 residues. The germline V gene has CDR1 SGDLS and CDR2 YYNGEE. The junction had 6 bases not matched to a gene; V was cut back by 0 bases and J by 6 bases. The CDR3 region is CASSVGPGTGAEQYF. The CDR3, as DNA: TGTGCCAGCAGCGTAGGACCCGGGACAGGGGCCGAGCAGTACTTC. Full variable domain (missing parts from reference TRBV9 and TRBJ2-7): DSGVTQTPKHLITATGQRVTLRCSPRSGDLSVYWYQQSLDQGLQFLIQYYNGEERAKGNILERFSAQQFPDLHSELNLSSLELGDSALYFCASSVGPGTGAEQYFGPGTRLTVT.

The chain links TRBV7-9 to TRBJ1-1; the D gene is possibly TRBD1 (5 bases). V gave up 5 bases and J gave up 4 bases, with 14 bases separating them. The CDR3 consists of 14 residues. From germline, CDR1 is SEHNR and CDR2 FQNEAQ (reference sequence). The CDR3 nucleotides read TGTGCCAGCAGCACAACGACAGCGACCACTGAAGCTTTCTTT. Protein product: CASSTTTATTEAFF.

The rearrangement uses TRBV19 and TRBJ1-1; the match to TRBD1 covers 8 bases. The CDR3 contains 14 residues. The J segment lost 0 bases and the V segment lost 6 bases, leaving 3 bases of the junction unmatched. CDR1 is LNHDA and CDR2 is SQIVND in the germline V gene (reference sequence). The DNA for the CDR3 is TGTGCCAGTAGCAGGACAGGGATGAACACTGAAGCTTTCTTT. It codes for CASSRTGMNTEAFF. The full variable domain, completed using reference TRBV19 and TRBJ1-1, is DGGITQSPKYLFRKEGQNVTLSCEQNLNHDAMYWYRQDPGQGLRLIYYSQIVNDFQKGDIAEGYSVSREKKESFPLTVTSAQKNPTAFYLCASSRTGMNTEAFFGQGTRLTVV.

The chain has TRBV7-8 and TRBJ2-7; 12 bases are shared with TRBD2. The length of the CDR3 is 16 residues. Germline loops: CDR1 SGHVS, CDR2 FQNEAQ. The J segment lost 0 bases and the V segment lost 5 bases, leaving 5 bases of the junction unmatched. The CDR3, as DNA: TGTGCCAGCAGCCCCCGGACTAGCGGGACCTCCTACGAGCAGTACTTC. Its protein product is CASSPRTSGTSYEQYF.

The rearrangement uses TRBV19 and TRBJ2-5, with TRBD2 identical over 8 bases. CDR3 size: 16 residues. J was trimmed by 2 bases and V by 2 bases; bases with no gene match: 7. Germline V gene lookup returns CDR1 LNHDA and CDR2 SQIVND (reference sequence). The CDR3 is CASSIKSGGPQETQYF. For the CDR3, the DNA is TGTGCCAGTAGTATAAAAAGCGGGGGTCCTCAAGAGACCCAGTACTTC.

The chain has TRBV4-1 and TRBJ1-5; possibly TRBD1 for D (5 bases). The CDR3 is 17 residues long. In germline, CDR1 is MGHRA, CDR2 YSYEKL. V was trimmed by 3 bases and J by 5 bases, leaving 20 bases between them. CDR3 loop: CASSQAERGRGDQPQHF. The CDR3 region has the DNA TGCGCCAGCAGCCAGGCAGAACGGGGCCGAGGGGATCAGCCCCAGCATTTT.

The chain has TRBV4-3 and TRBJ1-1, with D perhaps matching TRBD1 (6 bases). Trimming took 4 bases from V and 1 from J, leaving 13 bases between them. From germline, CDR1 is LGHNA and CDR2 YSLEER. CDR3 length equals 15 residues. CDR3 amino acids: CASSLGWGANTEAFF. CDR3 in DNA: TGCGCCAGCAGCCTTGGATGGGGGGCGAACACTGAAGCTTTCTTT.

The chain's CDR3 is CASSREIGAGVEQYF. The DNA for the CDR3 is TGTGCCAGCAGCCGAGAAATTGGGGCCGGGGTCGAGCAGTACTTC. The chain recombines TRBV2 with TRBJ2-7; TRBD1 or TRBD2 may be the D gene (5 bases each). Germline-derived CDR1 and CDR2 are SNHLY and FYNNEI. Trimming removed 6 bases at V and 6 bases at J, with 21 bases between. The CDR3 has 15 residues. Full variable domain (remainder filled in from reference TRBV2 and TRBJ2-7): EPEVTQTPSHQVTQMGQEVILRCVPISNHLYFYWYRQILGQKVEFLVSFYNNEISEKSEIFDDQFSVERPDGSNFTLKIRSTKLEDSAMYFCASSREIGAGVEQYFGPGTRLTVT.

The CDR3 sequence: CASSGVTSFAYEQYF. The CDR3 coding sequence is TGTGCCAGCAGTGGGGTCACCTCATTCGCCTACGAGCAGTACTTC. The chain joins TRBV2 to TRBJ2-7; D not certain. The CDR3 spans 15 residues. The ends were cut back, 4 bases at V and 2 bases at J, with 15 bases in the middle. Germline V lookup: CDR1 SNHLY, CDR2 FYNNEI.

Note on this clone: Other DNA sequences in the same sample also yield this CDR3. J is TRBJ2-7 and V is TRBV7-2; 7 bases line up with TRBD1. Trimming took 5 bases from V and 0 from J; bases not matched to a gene: 7. Germline lookup yields CDR1 SGHTA and CDR2 FQGNSA. CDR3 length equals 15 residues. The CDR3 loop reads CASSLPGQSSYEQYF. The CDR3 DNA follows: TGTGCCAGCAGCCTGCCGGGACAGAGCTCCTACGAGCAGTACTTC.

The rearrangement joins TRBV9 to TRBJ2-2; 7 bases agree with TRBD1. CDR1 is SGDLS, CDR2 YYNGEE, per germline. V gave up 0 bases and J gave up 5 bases; unmatched junction bases: 4. The CDR3 totals 15 residues. The CDR3 DNA sequence: TGTGCCAGCAGCGTAGTACAGGGGAGTACCGGGGAGCTGTTTTTT. Its translation is CASSVVQGSTGELFF.

The gene calls are TRBV7-9 and TRBJ1-5, with 8 nucleotides matching TRBD1. Losses at the gene ends were 4 bases for V and 1 base for J; bases not matched to a gene: 3. The V gene's germline CDR1 is SEHNR and CDR2 FQNEAQ (reference sequence). The CDR3 totals 15 residues. The CDR3 nucleotides read TGTGCCAGCAGCTCCGACAGGGGAAGCAATCAGCCCCAGCATTTT. It encodes CASSSDRGSNQPQHF.

Here the CDR3 DNA reads TGCGCCAGCAGCTTGAACTGGATGGAAAACATTCAGTACTTC. As protein: CASSLNWMENIQYF. The chain carries TRBV5-1 and TRBJ2-4; no clear D. The germline V gene encodes CDR1 SGHRS and CDR2 YFSETQ. The CDR3 is 14 residues long. Trimming left V 1 base short and J 5 bases short, with 10 bases between.

The chain couples TRBV29-1 to TRBJ1-2, with 8 bases matching TRBD1. V dropped 4 bases and J dropped 8; count of bases not matched to a gene: 9. Germline V gene lookup returns CDR1 SQVTM and CDR2 ANQGSEA. There are 13 residues in the CDR3. CDR3: CSVGGQGAWGYTF. The DNA of the CDR3 is TGCAGCGTTGGAGGGCAGGGGGCTTGGGGCTACACCTTC.

The chain carries TRBV29-1 and TRBJ1-2; no clear D gene. Between the trimmed V and J ends, which lost 2 bases and 2 bases, there was a span of 12 bases. The CDR3 totals 14 residues. Germline V gives CDR1 SQVTM, CDR2 ANQGSEA. As DNA, the CDR3 is TGCAGCGTTGAAAGAGAAGATTCGAACTATGGCTACACCTTC. It encodes CSVEREDSNYGYTF.

The chain links TRBV2 to TRBJ1-6; 11 nucleotides match TRBD1. CDR1 SNHLY and CDR2 FYNNEI come from the germline V gene. V was pared by 8 bases and J by 8 bases, with 2 bases of the junction left unmatched. The CDR3 is 13 residues long. Written as DNA, the CDR3 is TGTGCCAGCGGGACAGGGGGTTATTCACCCCTCCACTTT. Amino acids: CASGTGGYSPLHF.

This rearrangement joins TRBV7-7 to TRBJ1-4, with D possibly TRBD1 on 5 matching bases. V lost 5 bases to trimming and J lost 7 bases, with 17 bases between them. From germline, CDR1 is SSHAT and CDR2 FNYEAQ (reference sequence). This CDR3 comprises 15 residues. The DNA for the CDR3 is TGTGCCAGCAGCCAAACACGGGGGTTCGGTGAAAAACTGTTTTTT. Translating it yields CASSQTRGFGEKLFF.

The chain employs TRBV5-4 and TRBJ2-1; D is undetermined. The germline V and J ends were trimmed by 0 bases and 12 bases, with 13 bases remaining between them. The CDR3 covers 13 residues. CDR1 is SGHNT and CDR2 is YYREEE in the germline V gene (reference sequence). The CDR3 loop is CASSLGGRVAQFF. CDR3 DNA sequence: TGTGCCAGCAGCTTGGGAGGCCGGGTAGCGCAGTTCTTC.

This chain connects TRBV27 to TRBJ1-4; 7 bases map to TRBD1. There are 14 residues in the CDR3. Germline lookup yields CDR1 MNHEY and CDR2 SMNVEV (reference sequence). The junction had 7 bases not matched to a gene; V was cut back by 7 bases and J by 5 bases. DNA for the CDR3: TGTGCCAGCAAAGGACAGGCACAAAATGAAAAACTGTTTTTT. Its protein product is CASKGQAQNEKLFF. Drawing the rest from reference TRBV27 and TRBJ1-4, the complete variable domain is EAQVTQNPRYLITVTGKKLTVTCSQNMNHEYMSWYRQDPGLGLRQIYYSMNVEVTDKGDVPEGYKVSRKEKRNFPLILESPSPNQTSLYFCASKGQAQNEKLFFGSGTQLSVL.

The chain combines TRBV5-6 with TRBJ2-2, with TRBD1 identical over 9 bases. The J segment lost 4 bases and the V segment lost 0 bases, leaving 10 bases of the junction unmatched. This CDR3 has 18 residues. CDR1 and CDR2 from the germline V gene are SGHDT and YYEEEE. The DNA for the CDR3 is TGTGCCAGCAGCTTGGAGGGAGTGGGGACAGGGCTCACCGGGGAGCTGTTTTTT. Its protein product is CASSLEGVGTGLTGELFF.